The clone carrying this TCR beta chain was picked up a small number of times. Its specificity is unknown. Trimming took 3 bases from V and 4 from J, leaving 10 bases between them. This CDR3 is 13 amino acids long. The germline gives CDR1 SGHRS, CDR2 YFSETQ. With more than nine days of culture completed, CD4+ T cells were isolated. These data come from a study of vaccination effects on CD4 cells after COVID-19. Sequenced by immunoSEQ multiplex PCR; TCRdb stores in-frame clones only, minus some. The sample has more than 50,000 clones; about 83% are singletons. Points from the study as a whole: From healthy vaccinees, only 1 of 255 vaccine-induced clones also reacted to common cold coronaviruses.

The specimen was CD4+ T cells from PBMCs cultured without peptide, collected before COVID-19 vaccination. The receptor's source is a human donor who received a COVID-19 vaccine. This sequence joins TRBV5-1 and TRBJ1-2; D remains ambiguous. The CDR3 protein is CASSYSEPYGYTF. CDR3 nucleotides: TGCGCCAGCAGCTATTCGGAACCCTATGGCTACACCTTC.